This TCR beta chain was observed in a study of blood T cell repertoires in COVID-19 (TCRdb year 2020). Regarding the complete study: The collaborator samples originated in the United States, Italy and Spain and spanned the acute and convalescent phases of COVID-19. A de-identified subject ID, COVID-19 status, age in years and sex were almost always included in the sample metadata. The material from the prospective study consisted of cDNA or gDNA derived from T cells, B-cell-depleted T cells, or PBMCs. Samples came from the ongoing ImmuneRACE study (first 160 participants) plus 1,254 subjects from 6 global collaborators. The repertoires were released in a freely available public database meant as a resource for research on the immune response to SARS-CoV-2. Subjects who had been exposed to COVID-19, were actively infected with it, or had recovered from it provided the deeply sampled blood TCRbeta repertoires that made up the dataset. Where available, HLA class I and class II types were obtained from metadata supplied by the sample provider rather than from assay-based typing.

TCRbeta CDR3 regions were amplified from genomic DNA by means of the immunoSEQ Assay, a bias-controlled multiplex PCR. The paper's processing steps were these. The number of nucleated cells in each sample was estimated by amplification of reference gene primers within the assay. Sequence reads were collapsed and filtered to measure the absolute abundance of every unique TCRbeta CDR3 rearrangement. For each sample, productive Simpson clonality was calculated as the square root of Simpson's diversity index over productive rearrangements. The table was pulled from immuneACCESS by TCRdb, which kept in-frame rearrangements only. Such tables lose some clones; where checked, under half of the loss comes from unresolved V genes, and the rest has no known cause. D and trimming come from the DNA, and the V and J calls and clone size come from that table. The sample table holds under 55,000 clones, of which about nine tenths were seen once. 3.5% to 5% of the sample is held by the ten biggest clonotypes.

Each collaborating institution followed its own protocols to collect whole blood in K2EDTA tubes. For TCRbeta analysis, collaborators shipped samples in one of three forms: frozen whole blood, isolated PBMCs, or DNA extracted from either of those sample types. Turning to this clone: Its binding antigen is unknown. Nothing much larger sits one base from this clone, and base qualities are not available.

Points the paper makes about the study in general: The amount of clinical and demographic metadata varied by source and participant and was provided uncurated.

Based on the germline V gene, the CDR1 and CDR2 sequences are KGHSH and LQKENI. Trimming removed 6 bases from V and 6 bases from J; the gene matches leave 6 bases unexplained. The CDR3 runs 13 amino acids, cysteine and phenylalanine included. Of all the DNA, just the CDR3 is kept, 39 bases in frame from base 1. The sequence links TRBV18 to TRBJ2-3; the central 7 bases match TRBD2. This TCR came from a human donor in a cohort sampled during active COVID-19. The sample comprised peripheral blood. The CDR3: CASSRTRSDTQYF. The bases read TGTGCCAGCTCGAGGACTAGGTCCGATACGCAGTATTTT.